The TCR beta chain under discussion was sequenced for a study of blood T cell repertoires in COVID-19. Authors' data handling: Reference gene primer amplification gave nucleated cell count estimates. The data were produced by immunoSEQ multiplex PCR, yet TCRdb's version contains in-frame clones alone and is incomplete. The V and J calls and clone size were taken over from that table, and D and trimming were inferred from the DNA. Here the sample spans roughly 230,000 clones, around 82% being singletons. Germline lookup yields CDR1 SGHDT and CDR2 YYEEEE. The CDR3 has 14 residues. V shed 0 bases, J shed 9 bases, and the junction held 4 bases outside the gene matches. The study drew participants aged about 18 to 95 years from roughly 25 US areas. Participants reported their clinical history, and cohort assignment relied on those reports. Recovered participants had two consecutive negative NP/OP PCR tests, healthcare professional clearance, or symptom resolution.

The sample taken for sequencing was PBMCs or T cells enriched from blood (not recorded which). This receptor was identified in a man in his fifties or sixties who had recovered from COVID-19. The V call is TRBV5-6, the J call TRBJ2-1, with 9 nucleotides matching TRBD2. The CDR3 is CASSLAGTSIEQFF. CDR3 DNA: TGTGCCAGCAGCTTGGCCGGGACTAGCATTGAGCAGTTCTTC.